These T cell receptor beta chains were read from a single sample in a study of cytomegalovirus exposure and HLA in healthy donors. Some clones are missing from TCRdb's copy, which holds only in-frame ones; the method was immunoSEQ multiplex PCR. In the table there are more than 100,000 clones, roughly 14% of which are singletons. The specimen was PBMCs. The receptors were gathered from a woman between 18 and 29 years old in good health and CMV-seronegative. CDR3s include the opening cysteine and the closing phenylalanine or tryptophan. A D gene is named only where the DNA matches it firmly. Not every row has a clone size; where given, it reads once, few, many or a size class.

>TRBJ1-2|TRBD1|TRBV5-1|few
TGCGCCAGCAGCTTGGGACAGGGGGCGGTTGGCTACACCTTC
CASSLGQGAVGYTF
>TRBJ1-1|NA|TRBV19|few
TGTGCCAGTAGTTTCCTCGGTTCGGACACTGAAGCTTTCTTT
CASSFLGSDTEAFF
>TRBJ2-1|TRBD1|TRBV5-4|NA
TGTGCCAGCACAGTCCGAGACAGGGGGCTTAGGGATGAGCAGTTCTTC
CASTVRDRGLRDEQFF
>TRBJ2-1|TRBD2|TRBV6-5|NA
TGTGCCAGCAGTTACTCGGGGACTAGCGGGGGGAATGAGCAGTTCTTC
CASSYSGTSGGNEQFF
>TRBJ2-7|TRBD2|TRBV4-3|few
TGCGCCAGCAGCCAAGAATTTAGCGGGGGATACGAGCAGTACTTC
CASSQEFSGGYEQYF
>TRBJ2-3|TRBD1|TRBV5-4|NA
TGTGCCAGCAGCTCCGCAGGACAGGGCTTAGATACGCAGTATTTT
CASSSAGQGLDTQYF
>TRBJ2-3|TRBD2|TRBV11-2|NA
TGTGCCAGCAGCCCGACTAGCGGTACAGATACGCAGTATTTT
CASSPTSGTDTQYF
>TRBJ2-6|NA|TRBV6-1|few
TGTGCCAGCAGTGCCTCATACAGGCCCATTTCTAGGGGGGCCAACGTCCTGACTTTC
CASSASYRPISRGANVLTF
>TRBJ1-4|NA|TRBV10-3|NA
TGTGCCATAGCGGCACAGAGGAGTGAAAAACTGTTTTTT
CAIAAQRSEKLFF
>TRBJ1-2|TRBD1|TRBV15|NA
TGTGCCACCAGCACCCGGAGGCAGGGGGACTATGGCTACACCTTC
CATSTRRQGDYGYTF
>TRBJ1-4|TRBD1|TRBV28|NA
TGTGCCAGCAGTATAAGGGACAGGGGGGCTAATGAAAAACTGTTTTTT
CASSIRDRGANEKLFF
>TRBJ2-3|NA|TRBV5-8|NA
TGTGCCGTAACGAGACAGCACACAGATACGCAGTATTTT
CAVTRQHTDTQYF
>TRBJ2-3|TRBD1|TRBV30|few
TGTGCCTGGAGTGTGATGGGGACAGGGGTTAGGTTT
CAWSVMGTGVRF
>TRBJ2-5|NA|TRBV7-9|NA
TGTGCCAGCAGCTCAGATAAGAAGGGGTTCGGAGAGACCCAGTACTTC
CASSSDKKGFGETQYF
>TRBJ2-4|TRBD2|TRBV27|NA
TGTGCCAGCAGTTTATCGTTTGCGGGGGTAGCCAAAAACATTCAGTACTTC
CASSLSFAGVAKNIQYF
>TRBJ1-6|NA|TRBV6-1|NA
TGTGCCAGCAGCCGAGGGAATTCACCCCTCCACTTT
CASSRGNSPLHF
>TRBJ1-1|NA|TRBV2|NA
TGTGCCAGCATAAGAGACTGGAACACTGAAGCTTTCTTT
CASIRDWNTEAFF
>TRBJ2-1|TRBD2|TRBV19|few
TGTGCCAGTAGTCCCCAGACTAGCGGGAGGGGGTCGAAGCAGTTCTTC
CASSPQTSGRGSKQFF
>TRBJ2-2|TRBD2|TRBV27|few
TGTGCCAGCAGCCGGACTAGCGGGGTGACCGGGGAGCTGTTTTTT
CASSRTSGVTGELFF
>TRBJ1-5|TRBD1|TRBV2|NA
TGTGCCAGCAGTCACCCCCTACCGTGGACAGGAGCGAGTCAGCCCCAGCATTTT
CASSHPLPWTGASQPQHF
>TRBJ1-2|TRBD1|TRBV5-6|NA
TGTGCCAGCAGCGCTGAGCCGACAGGGGCGAACTTAGGGGGCTACACCTTC
CASSAEPTGANLGGYTF
>TRBJ2-7|TRBD2|TRBV10-3|NA
TGTGCCATCAGTGAGCCGACCTTAGCGGGGGTGGGGTACGAGCAGTACTTC
CAISEPTLAGVGYEQYF
>TRBJ2-1|TRBD1|TRBV6-1|few
TGTGCCAGCAGTGGGACAGGAGATGATGAGCAGTTCTTC
CASSGTGDDEQFF
>TRBJ1-1|NA|TRBV9|few
TGTGCCAGCAGCGTAGCCTCCGGGACTGAAGCTTTCTTT
CASSVASGTEAFF
>TRBJ1-2|TRBD1|TRBV18|NA
TGTGCCAGCTCACCACGGACAGGGGGGAATGGCTACACCTTC
CASSPRTGGNGYTF
>TRBJ2-3|NA|TRBV5-1|NA
TGCGCCAGCAGCTTGAGAGGGCCTGGTAACACAGATACGCAGTATTTT
CASSLRGPGNTDTQYF
>TRBJ1-2|NA|TRBV9|many
TGTGCCAGCAGCTCCAGCCGGGGGGACTATGGCTACACCTTC
CASSSSRGDYGYTF